This TCR beta chain originates from a study of T cell responses to AZD1222 COVID-19 vaccine. Worth noting for this clone: What it binds is not known.

Study-wide results and caveats: Recipients of AZD1222 seropositive at baseline numbered only five or six. Repertoires were collected only later (after the peak T cell response had occurred). Donor demographics were predominantly white British with a female majority; clonal diversity may be underestimated. Spike regions recognized by vaccine-associated CD4 TCRs spanned the protein, led by 160-218 and 743-854.

The method was immunoSEQ multiplex PCR; TCRdb's version includes in-frame clones alone and lacks a portion of them. The repertoire consists of more than 140,000 clones, with 88% occurring once and the leading ten covering around 2.1%. V gave up 5 bases and J gave up 11 bases, with 10 bases separating them. This CDR3 spans 12 amino acids. CDR1 and CDR2 (germline): SEHNR, FQNEAQ (reference sequence). Specimen: peripheral blood, collected on day 0 of AZD1222 vaccination. The chain combines TRBV7-9 with TRBJ1-6; a possible D gene is TRBD1 (6 bases). The TCR comes from an adult in good health. The CDR3 region has the DNA TGTGCCAGCAGCACCACAGGGACACCCCTCCACTTT. Translating gives CASSTTGTPLHF.